These T cell receptor beta chains were read from a single sample in a study of T cell repertoires in cytomegalovirus infection. TCRdb called the reads again in MiXCR, with one record for every CDR3 protein. Of roughly 180,000 distinct CDR3 sequences in the sample, 20% to 25% were seen once. Their antigens are not known. The sample was CD8+ T cells from cultured PBMCs, taken from culture after CMV antigen stimulation. These receptors came from a human donor in good health (CMV status not recorded). Some clones in this sample may be carry-over from other donors' samples. CDR3s include the opening cysteine and the closing phenylalanine or tryptophan. A D gene is named only where the DNA matches it firmly. The size of a clone is reported for some rows only, either as once, few or many, or as a class for expanded clones.

j_call d_call clone_size v_call cdr3_nt cdr3_aa
TRBJ2-3 . . TRBV28 TGTGCCAGCAGTGTACCCCGGGACGCCACAGATACGCAGTATTTT CASSVPRDATDTQYF
TRBJ2-2 TRBD1 once TRBV7-9 TGTGCCAGCAGCTTAGATGGGGACAGCCCATTGAACACCGGGGAGCTGTTTTTT CASSLDGDSPLNTGELFF
TRBJ2-7 . few TRBV4-3 TGCGCCAGCAGCCAAGATCTAGGGGGAAACGAGCAGTACTTC CASSQDLGGNEQYF
TRBJ1-6 . few TRBV4-2 TGTGCCAGCAGCCTAGGGTTAAATTCACCCCTCCACTTT CASSLGLNSPLHF
TRBJ1-1 . few TRBV7-2 TGTGCCAGCAGCTTCCGGAACACTGAAGCTTTCTTT CASSFRNTEAFF
TRBJ2-1 TRBD2 few TRBV7-8 TGTGCCAGCAGCTTAGTCGAGTTAGCGGGGAAGCCGCTTTACAATGAGCAGTTCTTC CASSLVELAGKPLYNEQFF
TRBJ2-5 . . TRBV7-1 TGTGCCAGCAGCAACGGCCCGTTTACAAGCCGGGAGACCCAGTACTTC CASSNGPFTSRETQYF
TRBJ1-2 TRBD1 . TRBV28 TGTGCCAGCAACGGACCCCTTCGACAGGGGGCGCGGTATCAGGGCTATGGCTACACCTTC CASNGPLRQGARYQGYGYTF
TRBJ2-3 . . TRBV28 TGTGCCAGCAGTCTAACCACACTTGGCACAGATACGCAGTATTTT CASSLTTLGTDTQYF
TRBJ2-7 . few TRBV7-9 TGTGCCAGCAGCCCCGCTTCCTACGAGCAGTACTTC CASSPASYEQYF
TRBJ1-1 . few TRBV6-2/TRBV6-3 TGTGCCAGCGTTAAGGACGGATTGAACACTGAAGCTTTCTTT CASVKDGLNTEAFF
TRBJ1-2 TRBD1 many TRBV7-8 TGTGCCAGCAGCCCCGGGACAGGGTATGGCTACACCTTC CASSPGTGYGYTF
TRBJ1-1 . . TRBV6-2/TRBV6-3 TGTGCCAGCAGTACTCTGCCCAGGGACACTGAAGCTTTCTTT CASSTLPRDTEAFF
TRBJ1-5 . few TRBV9 TGTGCCAGCAGCGCTTGGGACTCCGGCAATCAGCCCCAGCATTTT CASSAWDSGNQPQHF
TRBJ1-5 . few TRBV19 TGTGCCAGTAGTATTGGGGTTTGGGACATGGGTTTTACGCCCCAGCATTTT CASSIGVWDMGFTPQHF
TRBJ1-2 . . TRBV5-4 TGTGCCAGCAGCTTGGGGGATAGGGTGCCTAACTATGGCTACACCTTC CASSLGDRVPNYGYTF
TRBJ1-2 . few TRBV11-2 TGTGCCAGCAGCCCCCCGGGGGGATACTATGGCTACACCTTC CASSPPGGYYGYTF
TRBJ2-7 . few TRBV7-2 TGTGCCAGCAGCTTAGACCGGTACGAGCTGCCCTCGCAGTACTTC CASSLDRYELPSQYF
TRBJ2-3 . few TRBV9 TGTGCCAGCAGCGCTCAGGGTTCCACAGATACGCAGTATTTT CASSAQGSTDTQYF
TRBJ1-1 . many TRBV10-3 TGTGCCATCAGTGATAGGGCGTCAATGAACACTGAAGCTTTCTTT CAISDRASMNTEAFF
TRBJ1-1 . . TRBV5-4 TGTGCCAGCAGCGAGTTGACGGACACTGAAGCTTTCTTT CASSELTDTEAFF
TRBJ1-1 TRBD1 once TRBV7-2 TGTGCCAGCAGCCGGATTCGGGACAGCCTTATGAACACTGAAGCTTTCTTT CASSRIRDSLMNTEAFF
TRBJ2-5 . . TRBV4-1 TGCGCCAGCAGCCAAAAGGCCTCCCTTGGCGAAGAGACCCAGTACTTC CASSQKASLGEETQYF
TRBJ2-5 TRBD2 few TRBV7-9 TGTGCCAGCAGCTTAGTACTAGCGGGTCAAGAGACCCAGTACTTC CASSLVLAGQETQYF
TRBJ2-2 . few TRBV7-3 TGTGCCAGCACCCCCCGAGGTTCCGGGGAGCTGTTTTTT CASTPRGSGELFF
TRBJ2-2 . . TRBV7-7 TGTGCTAGCAGCTTAACGCACGGACACACCGGGGAGCTGTTTTTT CASSLTHGHTGELFF
TRBJ1-2 TRBD1 few TRBV7-2 TGTGCCAGCAGCAGGGGACAGGGTTCCGGATATGGCTACACCTTC CASSRGQGSGYGYTF
TRBJ1-2 . . TRBV7-8 TGTGCCAGCAGCTTAGGACTCAAGGACTATGGCTACACCTTC CASSLGLKDYGYTF
TRBJ2-1 TRBD1 few TRBV7-2 TGTGCCAGCCGGGACAGCTCCTACAATGAGCAGTTCTTC CASRDSSYNEQFF
TRBJ1-6 . many TRBV7-2 TGTGCCAGCCTTCTAAGACTGAGCTCCTATAATTCACCCCTCCACTTT CASLLRLSSYNSPLHF
TRBJ2-2 TRBD2 few TRBV6-5 TGTGCCAGCAGTTATTGGGTTAGCGGGGGCACCGGGGAGCTGTTTTTT CASSYWVSGGTGELFF
TRBJ1-2 TRBD1 few TRBV7-9 TGTGCCAGCAGCGAGGGACAGTCATATGGCTACACCTTC CASSEGQSYGYTF
TRBJ2-3 . . TRBV7-9 TGTGCCAGCAGCTCACCCCCTCGGGACAAGCCGGGCGCAGATACGCAGTATTTT CASSSPPRDKPGADTQYF
TRBJ2-7 TRBD1 . TRBV12-3/TRBV12-4 TGTGCCAGCAGTTGGGGGACAGTCTACGAGCAGTACTTC CASSWGTVYEQYF
TRBJ1-4 TRBD1 few TRBV4-3 TGCGCCAGCAGCCAGGGACAGAGGAATGAAAAACTGTTTTTT CASSQGQRNEKLFF
TRBJ1-1 . few TRBV7-8 TGTGCCAGCAGCCGCGATAACAGGGATGACACTGAAGCTTTCTTT CASSRDNRDDTEAFF
TRBJ1-5 TRBD1 . TRBV19 TGTGCCAGTAGTACGGGGACAGGGGTGATGTGCACCTTTCAGCCCCAGCATTTT CASSTGTGVMCTFQPQHF
TRBJ2-1 . . TRBV6-5 TGTGCCAGCCGACCGACACTTAACTCCTACAATGAGCAGTTCTTC CASRPTLNSYNEQFF
TRBJ2-7 . . TRBV7-9 TGTGCCAGCAGCCGGGGGAGAGGTTCCGAGCAGTACTTC CASSRGRGSEQYF
TRBJ2-5 TRBD2 few TRBV7-2 TGTGCCAGCAGCTTGGGACTAGCGGGGGGGCCGGAGACCCAGTACTTC CASSLGLAGGPETQYF
TRBJ1-3 . . TRBV7-2 TGTGCCAGCAGCCCCGGACCTTACTCTGGAAACACCATATATTTT CASSPGPYSGNTIYF
TRBJ2-6 . . TRBV7-9 TGTGCCAGCAGCTTCGGGACCGATAGCCCCTCTGGGGCCAACGTCCTGACTTTC CASSFGTDSPSGANVLTF